In its sample, the clone carrying this TCR beta chain was seen many times. Its target is not known. The CDR3 runs to 15 residues. Trimming stripped 9 bases from V and 0 bases from J, with 14 bases between. Germline V gives CDR1 KGHDR, CDR2 SFDVKD. This entry belongs to a study of early T cells in non-severe SARS-CoV-2 infection. Study background: Bulk RNA isolated from unsorted whole blood underwent sequencing; chains were not paired.

Researchers attached unique molecular identifiers to individual cDNA molecules. A single record per CDR3 protein comes from TCRdb applying MiXCR to the 5' RACE reads. The repertoire consists of 34,000 or so distinct CDR3 sequences, with approximately 10% occurring once and the leading ten covering about 12%. General study findings and limits: In VDJdb matching, anti-spike CD8 responses were favored while private and CD4 specificities went missing.

This clonotype originated in an adult who was a healthcare worker with PCR-confirmed SARS-CoV-2 infection or an uninfected control (not recorded which). Source material: whole blood. This chain links TRBV24-1 with TRBJ2-1, with a possible D match to TRBD1 (7 bases). The CDR3 sequence is CATARGASSYNEQFF. The CDR3 nucleotides are TGTGCCACCGCCAGGGGGGCGAGCTCCTACAATGAGCAGTTCTTC.